This T cell receptor (beta chain) was captured by sequencing in a study of cytomegalovirus exposure and HLA in healthy donors. Trimming left V 3 bases short and J 5 bases short, with 8 bases between. Germline lookup yields CDR1 LNHDA and CDR2 SQIVND (reference sequence). The CDR3 runs 12 residues. TCRdb's table, derived via immunoSEQ multiplex PCR, lists solely in-frame clones and lacks some. The data hold around 150,000 clones, with 95% to 97% observed a single time. The rearrangement joins TRBV19 to TRBJ2-7, with D perhaps TRBD2 (7 bases). The sequencing input was PBMCs. This receptor was taken from a woman aged 18 to 35 in good health and CMV-seronegative. As DNA, the CDR3 is TGTGCCAGTAGTATGGGGGGGCACGAGCAGTACTTC. Translated: CASSMGGHEQYF. Based on the CDR3 plus reference TRBV19 and TRBJ2-7, the full variable domain is DGGITQSPKYLFRKEGQNVTLSCEQNLNHDAMYWYRQDPGQGLRLIYYSQIVNDFQKGDIAEGYSVSREKKESFPLTVTSAQKNPTAFYLCASSMGGHEQYFGPGTRLTVT.